Listed here are 25 T cell receptor beta chains from one sample, sequenced in a study of T cells in tumors after PD-1 blockade. Produced via immunoSEQ multiplex PCR; TCRdb's table is partial and in-frame only. The data show tens of thousands of clones, with 80% seen just once and roughly 13% held by the top ten. The sample in question was PBMCs, obtained before anti-PD-1 treatment. These TCRs come from a human donor with basal cell carcinoma.

For the CDR3, the DNA is TGTGCCAGCAGTGAAGTACAGGGCCACTATGGCTACACCTTC. Its translation is CASSEVQGHYGYTF. The chain links TRBV2 to TRBJ1-2, with D perhaps TRBD1 (6 bases). The CDR3 has 14 amino acids. CDR1 is SNHLY, CDR2 FYNNEI, per germline. Trimming pared 1 base from V and 3 bases from J, leaving 9 bases between.

The CDR3 region has the DNA TGTGCCAGCAGCTCCCGCACAGATACGCAGTATTTT. Protein: CASSSRTDTQYF. V and J are TRBV21-1 and TRBJ2-3. TRBV21-1 is assigned pseudogene status. This CDR3 comprises 12 residues.

Points on this clone: Other nucleotide sequences from this sample produce the same CDR3. The rearrangement uses TRBV11-3 and TRBJ2-2; possible D gene TRBD2, 5 bases. Germline assignment: CDR1 SGHNT and CDR2 YENEEA. Trimming took off 0 bases at V and 8 bases at J, with 7 bases between the two ends. This CDR3 has 13 amino acids. The CDR3 sequence is CASSLDPGGELFF. The CDR3 coding sequence is TGTGCCAGCAGCTTAGATCCGGGGGGGGAGCTGTTTTTT.

The chain employs TRBV2 and TRBJ2-1, with D maybe TRBD1 (5 bases). Germline-derived CDR1 and CDR2 are SNHLY and FYNNEI. The CDR3 spans 10 residues. V was cut by 8 bases and J by 10 bases, with 9 bases left in between. The CDR3 DNA sequence: TGTGCCAGCCCAGGGAACGAGCAGTTCTTC. It codes for CASPGNEQFF.

This clone was counted ten times or more. For the CDR3, the DNA is TGTGCCAGCAGCCCCGGACAGGGGGTTATGAACACTGAAGCTTTCTTT. Amino acid sequence: CASSPGQGVMNTEAFF. The V and J genes are TRBV7-9 and TRBJ1-1; 10 bases are shared with TRBD1. This CDR3 has 16 amino acids. V shed 5 bases, J shed 0 bases, and the junction held 6 bases outside the gene matches. Germline loops: CDR1 SEHNR, CDR2 FQNEAQ (reference sequence).

V and J are TRBV30 and TRBJ1-1; 8 nucleotides match TRBD1. This CDR3 spans 15 amino acids. The ends lost 0 bases at V and 0 bases at J; junction bases unmatched: 3. Germline CDR1 reads GTSNPN; CDR2 reads SVGIG (reference sequence). CDR3 bases: TGTGCCTGGAGTGTCACAGGGGGGGTGAACACTGAAGCTTTCTTT. Amino acid sequence: CAWSVTGGVNTEAFF. The full variable domain, rest sourced from reference TRBV30 and TRBJ1-1, is SQTIHQWPATLVQPVGSPLSLECTVEGTSNPNLYWYRQAAGRGLQLLFYSVGIGQISSEVPQNLSASRPQDRQFILSSKKLLLSDSGFYLCAWSVTGGVNTEAFFGQGTRLTVV.

The chain carries TRBV10-3 and TRBJ2-3, with 8 bases matching TRBD2. The CDR3 loop spans 14 amino acids. The germline V gene encodes CDR1 ENHRY and CDR2 SYGVKD. Unmatched junction bases numbered 6, after V lost 8 bases and J lost 2 bases. CDR3 sequence reads: CAIGAGALTDTQYF. Written as DNA, the CDR3 is TGTGCCATCGGAGCGGGGGCGCTCACAGATACGCAGTATTTT.

The CDR3 here is CASSLDILDRGKFF. In DNA form, the CDR3 reads TGTGCCAGCAGCTTGGACATCCTGGACAGGGGAAAGTTCTTC. The genes are TRBV5-6 and TRBJ2-1, with 9 bases matching TRBD1. Unmatched junction bases numbered 9, after V lost 0 bases and J lost 14 bases. Per the germline V gene, CDR1 is SGHDT and CDR2 is YYEEEE. This CDR3 spans 14 amino acids.

The chain joins TRBV6-4 to TRBJ1-2; tentative D call: TRBD1 (6 bases). CDR3 length: 13 amino acids. Trimming left V 5 bases short and J 4 bases short, with 11 bases between. CDR1 is MRHNA, CDR2 SNTAGT, per germline. The CDR3 sequence: CASSLQGGYGYTF. CDR3 nucleotide sequence: TGTGCCAGCAGTTTACAGGGTGGCTATGGCTACACCTTC.

This clone was detected a few times. The genes are TRBV6-5 and TRBJ1-1; D remains ambiguous. The CDR3 length is 14 residues. Looked up from germline, CDR1 is MNHEY and CDR2 is SVGAGI. V lost 0 bases to trimming and J lost 1 base, with 6 bases between them. CDR3 in DNA: TGTGCCAGCAGTTACTCGTCTGAGAACACTGAAGCTTTCTTT. Translation gives CASSYSSENTEAFF.

This clone was picked up a small number of times. The CDR3 reads CASRSAGAAQREQFF. In DNA, the CDR3 is TGTGCCAGCAGGTCAGCGGGGGCGGCTCAAAGAGAGCAGTTCTTC. The chain combines TRBV6-5 with TRBJ2-1, with 8 positions matching TRBD2. The junction had 14 bases not matched to a gene; V was cut back by 6 bases and J by 10 bases. Germline loops: CDR1 MNHEY, CDR2 SVGAGI. CDR3 length: 15 residues.

The genes are TRBV28 and TRBJ2-7; 8 bases line up with TRBD1. Unmatched junction bases numbered 5, after V lost 6 bases and J lost 4 bases. Germline V gives CDR1 MDHEN, CDR2 SYDVKM. The CDR3 consists of 13 residues. CDR3 bases: TGTGCCAGCAGACCGGGACAGGAGTACGAGCAGTACTTC. Residues: CASRPGQEYEQYF.

The chain combines TRBV19 with TRBJ1-2, with TRBD1 as a possible D gene (6 bases). In germline, CDR1 is LNHDA, CDR2 SQIVND (reference sequence). CDR3 length equals 15 residues. Trimming removed 5 bases at V and 2 bases at J, with 15 bases between. The CDR3 DNA is TGTGCCAGTAGTCCGTTCGGGGGGCTCAACTATGGCTACACCTTC. Its translation is CASSPFGGLNYGYTF.

This clone has a single count. This chain uses TRBV5-5 with TRBJ1-5; tentative D call: TRBD1 (5 bases). Looked up from germline, CDR1 is SGHKS and CDR2 is YYEKEE (reference sequence). The V end was cut by 4 bases, the J end by 2 bases, with 10 bases between. CDR3 size: 14 residues. The chain's CDR3 is CASSRRDGNQPQHF. The CDR3 nucleotides read TGTGCCAGCAGCCGCAGGGATGGCAATCAGCCCCAGCATTTT.

The rearrangement joins TRBV19 to TRBJ2-1; D is uncertain. V gave up 5 bases and J gave up 7 bases, with 6 bases separating them. Germline loops: CDR1 LNHDA, CDR2 SQIVND (reference sequence). The CDR3 runs 11 residues. This CDR3 is CASSLLNEQFF. For the CDR3, the DNA is TGTGCCAGTAGTTTGTTAAATGAGCAGTTCTTC.

A word on this clone: This sample includes further DNA sequences coding for the same CDR3. V is TRBV6-5 and J is TRBJ2-7, with TRBD1 matching 8 bases. V shed 6 bases, J shed 10 bases, and the junction held 14 bases outside the gene matches. From germline, CDR1 is MNHEY and CDR2 SVGAGI. The CDR3 length is 14 residues. This CDR3 reads CASRKDRVLEEQYF. The CDR3 DNA is TGTGCCAGCAGAAAGGACAGGGTCCTAGAGGAACAGTACTTC.

The CDR3 DNA is TGTGCCTGGAGTGTAGCGGCTCGTAGGAATGAGCAGTTCTTC. It is translated as CAWSVAARRNEQFF. The chain carries TRBV30 and TRBJ2-1; possibly TRBD2 for D (5 bases). The V end was cut by 0 bases, the J end by 7 bases, with 13 bases between. The CDR3 extends over 14 amino acids. The germline V gene has CDR1 GTSNPN and CDR2 SVGIG (reference sequence).

The DNA for the CDR3 is TGTGCCAGCAGTTTAGCGCTGGGTAATGAGCAGTTCTTC. The encoded protein is CASSLALGNEQFF. This chain connects TRBV12-3 or TRBV12-4 to TRBJ2-1; D gene ambiguous. V was cut by 0 bases and J by 7 bases, with 7 bases left in between. This CDR3 has 13 residues.

The chain has TRBV13 and TRBJ2-1, with a possible D match to TRBD2 (6 bases). The CDR3 spans 15 residues. Trimming removed 5 bases at V and 0 bases at J, with 11 bases between. The germline V gene encodes CDR1 PRHDT and CDR2 FYEKMQ (reference sequence). CDR3 sequence reads: CASSPHGSSYNEQFF. In DNA form, the CDR3 reads TGTGCCAGCAGCCCCCACGGGAGCTCCTACAATGAGCAGTTCTTC.

The chain couples TRBV30 to TRBJ2-2; D is possibly TRBD1 or TRBD2 (5 bases each). This CDR3 has 16 residues. The V end lost 2 bases, the J end lost 3 bases, and 16 bases lay between the germline ends. Germline-derived CDR1 and CDR2 are GTSNPN and SVGIG (reference sequence). The CDR3 nucleotides are TGTGCCTGGAGTCTGGGAGACAGTGGTCACACCGGGGAGCTGTTTTTT. It translates to CAWSLGDSGHTGELFF. Combining the CDR3 with reference TRBV30 and TRBJ2-2 gives the whole variable domain SQTIHQWPATLVQPVGSPLSLECTVEGTSNPNLYWYRQAAGRGLQLLFYSVGIGQISSEVPQNLSASRPQDRQFILSSKKLLLSDSGFYLCAWSLGDSGHTGELFFGEGSRLTVL.

This chain links TRBV12-2 with TRBJ2-1; the D segment call TRBD2 is taken from the table without a DNA check. TRBV12-2 counts as a pseudogene. The CDR3 runs 16 residues. CDR3 coding DNA: TGTGCAAGTCGCTTAGCGGCTGCGGGGGGGCCGGGTGAGCAGTTCTTC. This gives the protein CASRLAAAGGPGEQFF.

The rearrangement links TRBV2 to TRBJ2-7, with 7 bases fitting TRBD1. There are 15 residues in the CDR3. From germline, CDR1 is SNHLY and CDR2 FYNNEI. V was clipped by 8 bases and J by 5 bases; unmatched bases: 15. The CDR3 spells CASQSYFTGVDEQYF. Written as DNA, the CDR3 is TGTGCCAGCCAGTCATACTTCACAGGGGTGGACGAGCAGTACTTC.

The chain uses TRBV15 and TRBJ1-1; D uncertain. Germline CDR1 LNHNV, CDR2 YYDKDF (reference sequence). V gave up 1 base and J gave up 1 base, with 10 bases separating them. The CDR3 totals 15 residues. The CDR3 spells CATSRAQGKNTEAFF. CDR3 in DNA: TGTGCCACCAGCAGAGCCCAAGGGAAGAACACTGAAGCTTTCTTT.

This chain connects TRBV19 to TRBJ2-7; tentative D call: TRBD2 (5 bases). The V end lost 0 bases, the J end lost 4 bases, and 16 bases lay between the germline ends. Germline V gives CDR1 LNHDA, CDR2 SQIVND (reference sequence). This CDR3 is built from 16 residues. Written as DNA, the CDR3 is TGTGCCAGTAGTATAGAGATGACCGGGGTTCGTTACGAGCAGTACTTC. Translating gives CASSIEMTGVRYEQYF. The full variable domain, its missing parts supplied by reference TRBV19 and TRBJ2-7, is DGGITQSPKYLFRKEGQNVTLSCEQNLNHDAMYWYRQDPGQGLRLIYYSQIVNDFQKGDIAEGYSVSREKKESFPLTVTSAQKNPTAFYLCASSIEMTGVRYEQYFGPGTRLTVT.

This chain connects TRBV28 to TRBJ1-5; the match to TRBD1 covers 7 bases. CDR3 length equals 15 residues. The germline V gene has CDR1 MDHEN and CDR2 SYDVKM. V trimming: 8 bases; J trimming: 0 bases; junction bases outside the gene matches: 7. The CDR3 reads CASVAGGASNQPQHF. In nucleotides, the CDR3 is TGTGCCAGCGTAGCAGGGGGGGCTAGCAATCAGCCCCAGCATTTT.